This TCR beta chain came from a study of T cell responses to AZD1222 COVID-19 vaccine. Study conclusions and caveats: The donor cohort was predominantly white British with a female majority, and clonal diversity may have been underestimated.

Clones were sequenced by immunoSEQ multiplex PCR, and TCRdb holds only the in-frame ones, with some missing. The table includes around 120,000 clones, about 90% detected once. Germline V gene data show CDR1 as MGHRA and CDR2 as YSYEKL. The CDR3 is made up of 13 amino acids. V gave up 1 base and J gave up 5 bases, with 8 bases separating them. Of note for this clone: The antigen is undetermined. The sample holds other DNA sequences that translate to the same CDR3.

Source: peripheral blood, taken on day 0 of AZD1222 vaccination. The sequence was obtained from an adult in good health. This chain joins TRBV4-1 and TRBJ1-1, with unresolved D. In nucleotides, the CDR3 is TGCGCCAGCAGCCAAGGCCGAGGGACTGAAGCTTTCTTT. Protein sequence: CASSQGRGTEAFF.